This is a list of T cell receptor beta chains from one sample in a study of blood T cell repertoires in COVID-19. Assay used: immunoSEQ multiplex PCR; TCRdb lists only in-frame clones, some missing. The table records approximately 150,000 clones, 84% of them present only once. Sequenced sample: peripheral blood. The origin of the receptors is a man between 60 and 70 years old with acute or convalescent COVID-19. Both conserved end residues are part of each CDR3. A D gene is named only where the DNA matches it firmly. A clone size is listed for some rows: how often the clone was seen (once, few, many), or a class if it is expanded.

v_gene: TRBV19; d_gene: NA; j_gene: TRBJ2-6; abundance: once; CDR3aa: CASSVAAGANVLTF; CDR3nt: TGTGCCAGTAGTGTGGCCGCAGGGGCCAACGTCCTGACTTTC
v_gene: TRBV24-1; d_gene: NA; j_gene: TRBJ2-5; abundance: once; CDR3aa: CATSDPSGEGTQETQYF; CDR3nt: TGTGCCACCAGTGACCCCTCGGGTGAGGGGACTCAAGAGACCCAGTACTTC
v_gene: TRBV27; d_gene: NA; j_gene: TRBJ1-6; abundance: few; CDR3aa: CASSLLNQASPLHF; CDR3nt: TGTGCCAGCAGTTTATTAAATCAGGCGTCACCCCTCCACTTT
v_gene: TRBV2; d_gene: TRBD2; j_gene: TRBJ2-3; abundance: NA; CDR3aa: CASRGGGANTQYF; CDR3nt: TGTGCCAGCAGGGGCGGGGGGGCCAATACGCAGTATTTT
v_gene: TRBV6-5; d_gene: NA; j_gene: TRBJ1-2; abundance: NA; CDR3aa: CASSYDRMEGGYTF; CDR3nt: TGTGCCAGCAGTTACGACAGGATGGAAGGTGGCTACACCTTC
v_gene: TRBV10-2; d_gene: TRBD1; j_gene: TRBJ2-2; abundance: NA; CDR3aa: CASHPGGYTGELFF; CDR3nt: TGCGCCAGTCACCCAGGGGGCTACACCGGGGAGCTGTTTTTT
v_gene: TRBV3-1/TRBV3-2; d_gene: NA; j_gene: TRBJ1-3; abundance: NA; CDR3aa: CASSRPGGNTIYF; CDR3nt: TGTGCCAGCAGCCGTCCAGGGGGAAACACCATATATTTT
v_gene: TRBV7-8; d_gene: TRBD1; j_gene: TRBJ1-2; abundance: NA; CDR3aa: CASSDRDRVRGYTF; CDR3nt: TGTGCCAGCAGCGACCGGGACAGGGTTCGAGGCTACACCTTC
v_gene: TRBV5-4; d_gene: TRBD1; j_gene: TRBJ2-7; abundance: NA; CDR3aa: CASSLVGQGSLEQYF; CDR3nt: TGTGCCAGCAGCTTGGTAGGACAGGGTTCTTTGGAGCAGTACTTC
v_gene: TRBV7-3; d_gene: TRBD2; j_gene: TRBJ2-3; abundance: few; CDR3aa: CASSRAGGATDTQYF; CDR3nt: TGTGCCAGCAGCCGAGCCGGGGGGGCGACAGATACGCAGTATTTT
v_gene: TRBV19; d_gene: NA; j_gene: TRBJ1-5; abundance: NA; CDR3aa: CASSSQGLSNQPQHF; CDR3nt: TGTGCCAGTAGTAGTCAGGGGCTTAGCAATCAGCCCCAGCATTTT
v_gene: TRBV7-6; d_gene: NA; j_gene: TRBJ1-1; abundance: once; CDR3aa: CASSLAVGGGNTEAFF; CDR3nt: TGTGCCAGCAGCTTAGCGGTTGGGGGGGGGAACACTGAAGCTTTCTTT
v_gene: TRBV5-1; d_gene: TRBD1; j_gene: TRBJ1-1; abundance: NA; CDR3aa: CASGRTGGSGTEAFF; CDR3nt: TGCGCCAGCGGACGGACAGGGGGCTCGGGCACTGAAGCTTTCTTT